Listed below are T cell receptor beta chains from one sample, sequenced in a study of control samples from healthy donors and cancer patients. Only in-frame clones appear in the TCRdb table, and some are missing; sequencing was by immunoSEQ multiplex PCR. Counted here are about 94,000 clones, over 75% occurring once; the ten biggest clones make up 3% to 4.5%. What was sequenced was blood. Receptor source: a woman in her late teens or twenties in good health. Both conserved end residues are part of each CDR3. D genes are given only for firm matches. Clone sizes are given selectively: once, few, many, or a class where the clone is expanded.

TRBV7-2	-	few	TRBJ2-5	TGTGCCAGCAGCTTCGGGGAGACCCAGTACTTC	CASSFGETQYF
TRBV29-1	-	-	TRBJ1-1	TGCAGCGTTGTTCAGGGGCGGAACACTGAAGCTTTCTTT	CSVVQGRNTEAFF
TRBV27	TRBD2	once	TRBJ2-7	TGTGCCAGCAGTCCCCTTGGGGGACTAGCCTACGAGCAGTACTTC	CASSPLGGLAYEQYF
TRBV2	-	-	TRBJ2-7	TGTGCCAGCAGTGACAGGGTTAGCTACGAGCAGTACTTC	CASSDRVSYEQYF
TRBV29-1	-	-	TRBJ2-3	TGCAGCGTTCAACTAGTAGGCGATACGCAGTATTTT	CSVQLVGDTQYF
TRBV15	-	few	TRBJ1-2	TGTGCCACCAGCAGAGATAATGGTTTGGGCTACACCTTC	CATSRDNGLGYTF
TRBV5-1	-	-	TRBJ1-2	TGCGCCAGCAGCTTGGCCGGGGTTGGAGATGGCTACACCTTC	CASSLAGVGDGYTF
TRBV5-8	TRBD1	-	TRBJ1-5	TGTGCCAGCAGCTTGGTGAGACAGGGGGGTAATCAGCCCCAGCATTTT	CASSLVRQGGNQPQHF
TRBV7-9	-	-	TRBJ2-4	TGTGCCAGCAGCCCGGGGTCCTCTGGCGCCAAAAACATTCAGTACTTC	CASSPGSSGAKNIQYF
TRBV7-3	TRBD1	-	TRBJ2-3	TGTGCCAGCAGCTCACCTGTGGGGGACAGGGGAACAGATACGCAGTATTTT	CASSSPVGDRGTDTQYF
TRBV4-1	-	-	TRBJ2-2	TGCGCCAGCAGCCTACCGGGACTCATTAACACCGGGGAGCTGTTTTTT	CASSLPGLINTGELFF
TRBV3-1/TRBV3-2	TRBD1	-	TRBJ1-2	TGTGCCAGCAGCCAAGATCTCGATGGGGGGGACAGGGAAGATGGCTACACCTTC	CASSQDLDGGDREDGYTF
TRBV15	TRBD1	-	TRBJ1-5	TGTGCCACCAGCTATGGAACCGGGACAGTAAATCTCAGGCCCCAGCATTTT	CATSYGTGTVNLRPQHF
TRBV11-2	-	-	TRBJ2-5	TGTGCCAGCAGCTTGAGGGGCACCCAAGAGACCCAGTACTTC	CASSLRGTQETQYF
TRBV6-5	TRBD1	-	TRBJ2-7	TGTGCCAGCAGAAAAAGACAGGGGCCCTACGAGCAGTACTTC	CASRKRQGPYEQYF
TRBV6-5	-	-	TRBJ1-1	TGTGCCAGCAGAGACAGAACCCGGGACACTGAAGCTTTCTTT	CASRDRTRDTEAFF
TRBV5-3	-	-	TRBJ2-5	TGTGCCAGAAGCTTATCTTTTTGCGACCAGTACTTC	CARSLSFCDQYF
TRBV12-3/TRBV12-4	-	once	TRBJ2-7	TGTGCCAGCACCCCTTCCGGCTACGAGCAGTACTTC	CASTPSGYEQYF
TRBV5-6	-	-	TRBJ2-5	TGTGCCAGCAGCTTATGGGGCGAGACCCAGTACTTC	CASSLWGETQYF
TRBV4-2	-	-	TRBJ1-2	TGTGCCAGCAGCCAAGAGTTAGGGAACTATGGCTACACCTTC	CASSQELGNYGYTF
TRBV7-6	TRBD1	-	TRBJ2-3	TGTGCCAGCAGCGAGGGACAGGGGGCGACAGATACGCAGTATTTT	CASSEGQGATDTQYF
TRBV12-3/TRBV12-4	-	-	TRBJ1-1	TGTGCCAGCGGGCGGGACACTGAAGCTTTCTTT	CASGRDTEAFF